A single sample gave rise to the 8 T cell receptor beta chains below, sequenced in a study of vaccination and CD4 T cells after COVID-19. Sequenced with the Oncomine TCR Beta short-read assay was DNA taken from cultured CD4+ T cells. Using its own MiXCR run on the PCR reads, TCRdb lists one record per CDR3 protein. The sample lists 25,000 to 30,000 distinct CDR3 sequences, 41% occurring once. Antigens of these TCRs are unknown. This sample's time point: late sampling 161 to 241 days after vaccination in three convalescent patients. Stated treatment: roughly 11-day PBMC culture with coronavirus spike peptide pools or control peptides (ViraFEST assay). This sample comprised CD4+ T cells from blood, cultured in vitro, obtained about 7 months after SARS-CoV-2 vaccination. These receptor sequences come from a human donor who had recovered from COVID-19.

CDR3 sequence (DNA): TGCAGTGCTAGGGGTCCCTACGAGCAGTACTTC. Amino acid sequence: CSARGPYEQYF. The chain links TRBV20-1 to TRBJ2-7; unclear D gene. Trimming left V 3 bases short and J 2 bases short, with 5 bases between. Per the germline V gene, CDR1 is DFQATT and CDR2 is SNEGSKA (reference sequence). CDR3 length: 11 residues.

This sequence joins TRBV28 and TRBJ2-1, with TRBD1 matching over 12 bases. The V segment lost 0 bases and the J segment 7 bases; nucleotides outside the gene matches: 7. Germline CDR1 is MDHEN and CDR2 is SYDVKM. The CDR3 is made up of 17 amino acids. The CDR3 DNA sequence: TGTGCCAGCAGTTTATGGAACCGGGACAGGGGGCGTAATGAGCAGTTCTTC. Translated, it gives CASSLWNRDRGRNEQFF.

The J gene is TRBJ2-7, the V gene TRBV25-1, with D perhaps TRBD2 (6 bases). Trimming shortened V by 7 bases and J by 5 bases, and 12 bases separated the two germline ends. There are 12 residues in the CDR3. Germline lookup yields CDR1 MGHDK and CDR2 SYGVNS. CDR3 DNA sequence: TGTGCCAGCATGCGGGGTGGGGACGAGCAGTACTTC. Amino acids: CASMRGGDEQYF.

The rearrangement uses TRBV18 and TRBJ2-7, with TRBD2 matching over 9 bases. This CDR3 spans 14 amino acids. CDR1 and CDR2 from the germline V gene are KGHSH and LQKENI. V lost 6 bases to trimming and J lost 6 bases; unmatched junction nucleotides: 9. The CDR3 nucleotides are TGTGCCAGCTCCCCCCAGCGGGAGGCAAGCGAGCAGTACTTC. Residues: CASSPQREASEQYF. The variable domain in full, completed from reference TRBV18 and TRBJ2-7, reads NAGVMQNPRHLVRRRGQEARLRCSPMKGHSHVYWYRQLPEEGLKFMVYLQKENIIDESGMPKERFSAEFPKEGPSILRIQQVVRGDSAAYFCASSPQREASEQYFGPGTRLTVT.

Only a few counts were recorded for this clonotype. The V call is TRBV20-1, the J call TRBJ1-5; D perhaps matches TRBD1 (5 bases). There are 16 residues in the CDR3. V was pared by 6 bases and J by 1 base, with 19 bases between. The V gene's germline CDR1 is DFQATT and CDR2 SNEGSKA (reference sequence). The CDR3: CSAGRSGRGSNQPQHF. The CDR3 DNA reads as TGCAGTGCCGGGCGTTCGGGGCGCGGGAGCAATCAGCCCCAGCATTTT.

The chain carries TRBV11-3 and TRBJ2-1; 14 bases are shared with TRBD2. The V gene's germline CDR1 is SGHNT and CDR2 YENEEA. The junction had 7 bases not matched to a gene; V was cut back by 5 bases and J by 7 bases. This CDR3 region has 16 residues. CDR3 in amino acids: CASSTGLAGVGNEQFF. CDR3 DNA sequence: TGTGCCAGCAGCACGGGACTAGCGGGAGTGGGTAATGAGCAGTTCTTC.

Concerning this clonotype: One junction end disagrees with the germline gene, perhaps due to a read error. The chain combines TRBV5-1 with TRBJ2-7; D gene uncertain. CDR3 length: 17 residues. Germline V gene data show CDR1 as SGHRS and CDR2 as YFSETQ. The CDR3 protein is CASGLAPSGQSPYEQYF. The CDR3 DNA sequence: TGCGCCAGCGGCTTGGCGCCGAGTGGCCAGTCCCCCTACGAGCAGTACTTC. Full variable domain (rest looked up from reference TRBV5-1 and TRBJ2-7): KAGVTQTPRYLIKTRGQQVTLSCSPISGHRSVSWYQQTPGQGLQFLFEYFSETQRNKGNFPGRFSGRQFSNSRSEMNVSTLELGDSALYLCASGLAPSGQSPYEQYFGPGTRLTVT.

The CDR3 sequence: CASSLGVYEQYF. The DNA of the CDR3 is TGTGCCAGCAGTTTAGGGGTCTACGAGCAGTACTTC. The genes are TRBV28 and TRBJ2-7; D remains ambiguous. The CDR3 loop spans 12 amino acids. Per germline, CDR1 MDHEN and CDR2 SYDVKM. V lost 2 bases and J 3 bases, leaving 5 bases between the germline ends.